A single sample gave rise to the 18 T cell receptor beta chains below, sequenced in a study of T-cell reconstitution after alpha-beta-depleted transplantation in children. Unique molecular identifiers were incorporated during preparation of the TCRbeta library. One entry per CDR3 protein, called by TCRdb with MiXCR from the PCR reads. This sample has 350,000 to 450,000 distinct CDR3 sequences, with roughly 14% found just once. Sequenced material: PBMCs, taken from the stem cell graft. The receptors stem from a human donor who donated a stem cell graft to a child with Fanconi anemia.

This clonotype was counted a few times. J is TRBJ1-1 and V is TRBV20-1, with D possibly being TRBD1 (5 bases). There are 12 residues in the CDR3. V lost 0 bases and J lost 11, with 13 bases in between. Germline CDR1 reads DFQATT; CDR2 reads SNEGSKA (reference sequence). CDR3 DNA: TGCAGTGCTAGAGAGACGGGATGGGGGGCTTTCTTT. It translates to CSARETGWGAFF.

The chain recombines TRBV28 with TRBJ2-7; no clear D gene. Trimming shortened V by 4 bases and J by 3 bases, and 10 bases separated the two germline ends. The CDR3 is made up of 13 amino acids. From germline, CDR1 is MDHEN and CDR2 SYDVKM. The CDR3 loop is CASSSSPHYEQYV. The CDR3 DNA sequence: TGTGCCAGCAGTTCCAGTCCACACTACGAGCAGTACGTC.

The gene calls are TRBV20-1 and TRBJ2-5, with 7 bases that match TRBD2. Germline trimming cut 5 bases from V and 3 bases from J; bases unmatched to any gene: 6. The CDR3 spans 13 residues. The germline V gene has CDR1 DFQATT and CDR2 SNEGSKA (reference sequence). The CDR3 DNA sequence: TGCAGTGCTCCGCCTCGGGGGGAAGAGACCCAGTACTTC. Its translation is CSAPPRGEETQYF.

This clonotype was observed many times. This chain joins TRBV12-3 or TRBV12-4 and TRBJ1-1; 9 nucleotides agree with TRBD1. The CDR3 contains 16 residues. V lost 1 base and J lost 7; bases outside the gene matches: 10. The CDR3 protein is CASSLVSGQGIREAFF. The CDR3 DNA reads TGTGCCAGCAGTTTAGTCTCTGGACAGGGGATACGTGAAGCTTTCTTT.

V is TRBV7-2 and J is TRBJ2-7, with D possibly being TRBD1 (6 bases). Between the trimmed V and J ends, which lost 3 bases and 6 bases, there was a span of 12 bases. The CDR3 consists of 13 residues. Germline V gene lookup returns CDR1 SGHTA and CDR2 FQGNSA. The CDR3: CASSFTGSGEQYV. The CDR3 region has the DNA TGTGCCAGCAGCTTCACAGGGAGTGGCGAGCAGTACGTC.

V and J are TRBV5-8 and TRBJ2-3; no clear D. V was pared by 0 bases and J by 6 bases, with 14 bases between. Germline CDR1 and CDR2: SGHTS and YDEGEE. This CDR3 is 15 amino acids long. CDR3 in DNA: TGTGCCAGCAGCTTGGGGACGCTCCTTAGGGATACGCAGTATTTT. Protein product: CASSLGTLLRDTQYF. Full variable domain (outside the CDR3, taken from reference TRBV5-8 and TRBJ2-3): EAGVTQSPTHLIKTRGQQATLRCSPISGHTSVYWYQQALGLGLQFLLWYDEGEERNRGNFPPRFSGRQFPNYSSELNVNALELEDSALYLCASSLGTLLRDTQYFGPGTRLTVL.

This clonotype was recorded at least ten times. V is TRBV12-3 or TRBV12-4 and J is TRBJ2-1; 7 bases fit TRBD2. After removal of 2 bases from V and 6 bases from J, the junction contained 10 bases not matched to a gene. The CDR3 length is 16 residues. The CDR3: CASSLPPLWGGNEQFF. CDR3 bases: TGTGCCAGCAGTTTACCCCCCCTCTGGGGGGGCAATGAGCAGTTCTTC.

This clonotype appeared many times. The chain has TRBV18 and TRBJ2-3, with 10 bases fitting TRBD1. The length of the CDR3 is 14 residues. J lost 4 bases, V lost 6 bases, and 4 bases had no gene match. Germline CDR1 is KGHSH and CDR2 is LQKENI. CDR3 amino acids: CASSDRGVADTQYF. The CDR3 coding sequence is TGTGCCAGCTCGGACAGGGGGGTCGCAGATACGCAGTATTTT.

The gene calls are TRBV20-1 and TRBJ2-7; tentative D call: TRBD1 (6 bases). This CDR3 has 14 residues. V lost 1 base, J lost 5 bases, and 15 bases lay in between. Germline lookup yields CDR1 DFQATT and CDR2 SNEGSKA (reference sequence). The CDR3 DNA follows: TGCAGTGCTAGAGTGGCAGGGGCTCGGGACGAGCAGTACTTC. This encodes CSARVAGARDEQYF.

This clonotype was picked up many times. This rearrangement joins TRBV6-5 to TRBJ1-1, with D possibly matching TRBD1 (5 bases). Per the germline V gene, CDR1 is MNHEY and CDR2 is SVGAGI. Between the trimmed V and J ends, which lost 2 bases and 1 base, there was a span of 8 bases. CDR3 length: 14 residues. The CDR3 reads CASSYGGANTEAFF. CDR3 sequence (DNA): TGTGCCAGCAGTTACGGGGGTGCGAACACTGAAGCTTTCTTT.

This chain joins TRBV4-3 and TRBJ1-2; D is unresolved. V shed 4 bases and J shed 5 bases, with 20 bases lying between them. CDR1 and CDR2 (germline): LGHNA, YSLEER. The CDR3 has 16 amino acids. The CDR3 spells CASSRSFESRVYGYTF. In DNA, the CDR3 is TGCGCCAGCAGCCGGAGTTTTGAGAGTCGGGTTTATGGCTACACCTTC.

The sample holds many counts of this clonotype. The chain is built from TRBV5-1 and TRBJ2-7; 10 bases match TRBD2. The CDR3 is made up of 15 amino acids. The germline V gene has CDR1 SGHRS and CDR2 YFSETQ. The J segment lost 4 bases and the V segment lost 3 bases, leaving 7 bases of the junction unmatched. This chain's CDR3 is CASSSGLADAYEQYF. The CDR3 DNA is TGCGCCAGCAGCTCCGGACTAGCGGATGCATACGAGCAGTACTTC.

The table lists this clonotype with many counts. The V and J genes are TRBV12-3 or TRBV12-4 and TRBJ2-5; no firm D call. The CDR3 totals 12 residues. Trimming stripped 2 bases from V and 4 bases from J, with 5 bases between. The CDR3: CASSLKGETQYF. DNA for the CDR3: TGTGCCAGCAGTTTAAAAGGAGAGACCCAGTACTTC.

This clonotype was observed many times. J is TRBJ2-2 and V is TRBV4-3, with D unresolved. Deletions cut 1 base from V and 9 bases from J, with 3 bases between. This CDR3 is 11 amino acids long. Germline V CDR1 and CDR2: LGHNA, YSLEER. The CDR3 DNA reads TGCGCCAGCAGCCAAGGAAGGGAGCTGTTTTTT. Translated: CASSQGRELFF.

This clonotype occurred a few times. The V call is TRBV5-1, the J call TRBJ2-1; TRBD1 agrees at 9 bases. Trimming cost V 0 bases and J 8 bases; bases outside gene matches: 6. Germline CDR1 is SGHRS and CDR2 is YFSETQ. This CDR3 comprises 15 residues. CDR3 protein: CASSLVGQGSDEQFF. Here the CDR3 DNA reads TGCGCCAGCAGCTTGGTGGGACAGGGTAGCGATGAGCAGTTCTTC.

This chain connects TRBV6-2 or TRBV6-3 to TRBJ1-1; D is perhaps TRBD1 (6 bases). Looked up from germline, CDR1 is MNHEY and CDR2 is SVGEGT. The CDR3 totals 14 residues. V lost 4 bases and J 5 bases, leaving 14 bases between the germline ends. The CDR3 DNA reads as TGTGCCAGCAGTTTCGCTGACAGGCGGACTGAAGCTTTCTTT. Encoded protein: CASSFADRRTEAFF.

The V call is TRBV12-3 or TRBV12-4, the J call TRBJ1-1, with D hard to call. CDR3 length equals 15 residues. V shed 5 bases and J shed 0 bases, with 13 bases lying between them. Written as DNA, the CDR3 is TGTGCCAGCAGTCAATCCGGACGGATGAACACTGAAGCTTTCTTT. It encodes CASSQSGRMNTEAFF.

The chain couples TRBV7-2 to TRBJ2-3, with TRBD1 matching 9 bases. CDR1 and CDR2 from the germline V gene are SGHTA and FQGNSA. The CDR3 is 14 amino acids. J was trimmed by 7 bases and V by 4 bases; bases with no gene match: 6. The CDR3 sequence: CASSYRTGANTQYF. CDR3 bases: TGTGCCAGCAGCTATCGGACAGGGGCCAATACGCAGTATTTT.